These T cell receptor beta chains were read from a single sample in a study of control samples from healthy donors and cancer patients. Clones were sequenced by immunoSEQ multiplex PCR, and TCRdb holds only the in-frame ones, with some missing. Of roughly 50,000 clones listed, approximately 95% are singletons. Material: blood. These receptors were obtained from a woman between 25 and 40 years old in good health. CDR3s include the opening cysteine and the closing phenylalanine or tryptophan. D genes are given only for firm matches. Only part of the rows carry a size: once, few, many, or a class if the clone is expanded.

size | D | J | V | DNA | CDR3
- | - | TRBJ2-7 | TRBV13 | TGTGCCAGCAGCTCCTCCGGGACGTTTTCCTCCTACGAGCAGTACTTC | CASSSSGTFSSYEQYF
once | TRBD2 | TRBJ2-1 | TRBV27 | TGTGCCAGCAGTTGGACCTCGGCGGGAGGCAATGAGCAGTTCTTC | CASSWTSAGGNEQFF
- | - | TRBJ2-1 | TRBV6-5 | TGTGCCAGCAGTTACGCTAGCCAGGTTGAGCAGTTCTTC | CASSYASQVEQFF
- | TRBD2 | TRBJ2-2 | TRBV5-1 | TGCGCCAGCAGCTTGGTCGCTAGCGGTCCTCCGGTGGGACCCGGGGAGCTGTTTTTT | CASSLVASGPPVGPGELFF
few | - | TRBJ2-7 | TRBV7-9 | TGTGCCAGCAGCTTAGAGGGCGGGTCCTACGAGCAGTACTTC | CASSLEGGSYEQYF
- | - | TRBJ2-4 | TRBV19 | TGTGCCAGTAGTCCCATTGGGGACATTCAGTACTTC | CASSPIGDIQYF
- | - | TRBJ2-1 | TRBV6-5 | TGTGCCAGCAGTTACGAGGCTAGCGTTTACAATGAGCAGTTCTTC | CASSYEASVYNEQFF
once | TRBD2 | TRBJ2-3 | TRBV5-1 | TGCGCCAGCAGCTTGGGACTAGCGGGACGAACAGATACGCAGTATTTT | CASSLGLAGRTDTQYF
- | - | TRBJ2-1 | TRBV27 | TGTGCCAGCAGTCCTAACCGGGAACACTACAATGAGCAGTTCTTC | CASSPNREHYNEQFF
- | - | TRBJ2-7 | TRBV28 | TGTGCCAGCAGTTTTGGGGGAGCTGGAAACGAGCAGTACTTC | CASSFGGAGNEQYF
- | TRBD1 | TRBJ2-7 | TRBV5-1 | TGCGCCAGCAGCAACCGGGACAGCTCCTACGAGCAGTACTTC | CASSNRDSSYEQYF
- | - | TRBJ2-1 | TRBV24-1 | TGTGCCACCAGTGCAGGACTATACAATGAGCAGTTCTTC | CATSAGLYNEQFF
- | TRBD2 | TRBJ2-2 | TRBV28 | TGTGCCAGCAGCTCCGGGACTAGCGGGAGGGCCCTAGACACCGGGGAGCTGTTTTTT | CASSSGTSGRALDTGELFF
once | - | TRBJ2-2 | TRBV5-1 | TGCGCCAGCAGCTTGCAAGGACCCCAGGCCGGGGAGCTGTTTTTT | CASSLQGPQAGELFF
- | TRBD2 | TRBJ2-4 | TRBV28 | TGTGCCAGCAGTTCCCCGGTAGCGGGAGAGAGAGTTAAGGGATTC | CASSSPVAGERVKGF
- | - | TRBJ2-7 | TRBV6-5 | TGTGCCAGCAGTATCCTCCCGGAACGCTCCCACGAGCAGTACTTC | CASSILPERSHEQYF
- | - | TRBJ1-2 | TRBV6-1 | TGTGCCAGCAGTAAAGCCCAGCAGGGTGGCTACACCTTC | CASSKAQQGGYTF
- | TRBD1 | TRBJ1-4 | TRBV12-3/TRBV12-4 | TGTGCCAGCCGCCAGGGGGTTAGGGAAAAACTGTTTTTT | CASRQGVREKLFF
- | - | TRBJ1-1 | TRBV28 | TGTGCCAGCAGTTTATCATTCAGGGGCGGGGGCACTGAAGCTTTCTTT | CASSLSFRGGGTEAFF
- | - | TRBJ2-2 | TRBV5-4 | TGTGCCAGCAGCTTGTATAGCGGAGGGGAGCTGTTTTTT | CASSLYSGGELFF
- | - | TRBJ1-1 | TRBV4-1 | TGCGCCAGCAGTCTAGGGGGTTTTGAAGCTTTCTTT | CASSLGGFEAFF
- | - | TRBJ1-1 | TRBV18 | TGTGCCAGCTCACCCCGGCCGGGGAAGGCTGAAGCTTTCTTT | CASSPRPGKAEAFF
once | TRBD1 | TRBJ2-7 | TRBV5-1 | TGCGCCAGCAGCTTGGGTACAGGGGGGTACGAGCAGTACTTC | CASSLGTGGYEQYF
once | - | TRBJ2-5 | TRBV2 | TGTGCCAGCAGCTTTGACGATCTCTCTCTAGGGGAGACCCAGTACTTC | CASSFDDLSLGETQYF
- | - | TRBJ2-1 | TRBV25-1 | TGTGCCAGCAGTGAATATAACAACTACAATGAGCAGTTCTTC | CASSEYNNYNEQFF
- | TRBD2 | TRBJ2-7 | TRBV7-7 | TGTGCTAGCAGCTTCGGCGGGAGGGACGAGCAGTACTTC | CASSFGGRDEQYF
- | TRBD2 | TRBJ2-5 | TRBV28 | TGTGCCAGCAATATAGGGGGACTAGCGGGATCTGTGGAGACCCAGTACTTC | CASNIGGLAGSVETQYF
- | - | TRBJ2-5 | TRBV6-5 | TGTGCCAGCAGTTCCACGGTCTGGGGGGCGAGAGAGACCCAGTACTTC | CASSSTVWGARETQYF
once | TRBD1 | TRBJ1-4 | TRBV2 | TGTGCCAGCAGATCCGACAGGGTCGGGGAAAAACTGTTTTTT | CASRSDRVGEKLFF
- | - | TRBJ2-6 | TRBV28 | TGTGCCAGCAGCCGGGACCCCTTCTCTGGGGCCAACGTCCTGACTTTC | CASSRDPFSGANVLTF
- | - | TRBJ1-1 | TRBV4-1 | TGCGCCAGCAGCCAAGATGGGGAGGGTACTGAAGCTTTCTTT | CASSQDGEGTEAFF